This T cell receptor beta chain is from a study of blood T cell repertoires in COVID-19. The CDR3 is made up of 14 amino acids. The germline CDR1 and CDR2 sequences are LNHDA and SQIVND (reference sequence). Trimming at V came to 6 bases and at J to 4 bases, leaving 5 bases not matched to a gene. TCRdb's copy holds only in-frame clones and misses some; the assay was immunoSEQ multiplex PCR. The data contain tens of thousands of clones, under 90% of them singletons. The chain has TRBV19 and TRBJ1-1; TRBD1 matches 10 bases. This receptor was taken from a woman between 65 and 79 years old with acute or convalescent COVID-19. The specimen was peripheral blood. CDR3 in DNA: TGTGCCAGTAGAACCGGACAGGGGGTCACTGAAGCTTTCTTT. This translates into CASRTGQGVTEAFF.